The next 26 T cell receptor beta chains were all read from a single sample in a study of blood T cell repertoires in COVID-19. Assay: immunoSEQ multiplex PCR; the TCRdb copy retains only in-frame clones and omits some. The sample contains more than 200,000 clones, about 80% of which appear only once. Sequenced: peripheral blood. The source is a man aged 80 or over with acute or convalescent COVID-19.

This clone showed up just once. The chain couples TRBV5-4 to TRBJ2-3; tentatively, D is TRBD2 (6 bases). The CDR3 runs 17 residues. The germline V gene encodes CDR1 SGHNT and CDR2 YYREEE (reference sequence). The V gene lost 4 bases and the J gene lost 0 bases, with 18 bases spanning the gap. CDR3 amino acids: CASSSPGAGISTDTQYF. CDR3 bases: TGTGCCAGCAGCAGCCCCGGGGCGGGGATAAGCACAGATACGCAGTATTTT.

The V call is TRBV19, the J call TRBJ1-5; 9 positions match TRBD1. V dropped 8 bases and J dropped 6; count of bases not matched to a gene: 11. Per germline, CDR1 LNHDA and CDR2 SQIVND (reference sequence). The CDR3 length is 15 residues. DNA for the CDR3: TGTGCCAGTCGACACCAACAGGGGGCAAGTCAGCCCCAGCATTTT. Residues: CASRHQQGASQPQHF.

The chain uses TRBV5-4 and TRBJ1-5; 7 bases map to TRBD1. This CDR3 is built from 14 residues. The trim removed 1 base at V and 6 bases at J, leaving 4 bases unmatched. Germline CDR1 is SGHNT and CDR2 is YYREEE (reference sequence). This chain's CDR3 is CASSLQGVGQPQHF. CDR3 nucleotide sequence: TGTGCCAGCAGCTTGCAGGGGGTGGGTCAGCCCCAGCATTTT. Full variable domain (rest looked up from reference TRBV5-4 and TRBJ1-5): ETGVTQSPTHLIKTRGQQVTLRCSSQSGHNTVSWYQQALGQGPQFIFQYYREEENGRGNFPPRFSGLQFPNYSSELNVNALELDDSALYLCASSLQGVGQPQHFGDGTRLSIL.

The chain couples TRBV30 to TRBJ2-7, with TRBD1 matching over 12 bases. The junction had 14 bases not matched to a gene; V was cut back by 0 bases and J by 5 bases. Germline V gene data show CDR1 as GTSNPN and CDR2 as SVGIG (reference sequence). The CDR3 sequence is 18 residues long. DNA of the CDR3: TGTGCCTGGAGTGTCTCCGGGACAGGGGGCACCATCTGGAACGAGCAGTACTTC. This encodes CAWSVSGTGGTIWNEQYF.

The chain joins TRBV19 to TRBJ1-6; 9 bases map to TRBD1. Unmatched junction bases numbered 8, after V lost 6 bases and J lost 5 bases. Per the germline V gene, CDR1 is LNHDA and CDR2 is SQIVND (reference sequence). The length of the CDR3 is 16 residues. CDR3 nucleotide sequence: TGTGCCAGTAGCCGGCGAAGGACAGGGGATAATTCACCCCTCCACTTT. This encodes CASSRRRTGDNSPLHF.

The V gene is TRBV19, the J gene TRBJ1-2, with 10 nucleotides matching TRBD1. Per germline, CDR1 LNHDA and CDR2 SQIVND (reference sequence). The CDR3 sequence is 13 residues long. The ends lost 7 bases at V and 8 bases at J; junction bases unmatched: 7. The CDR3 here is CASILGQGKGYTF. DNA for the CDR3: TGTGCCAGTATTTTGGGACAGGGGAAAGGCTACACCTTC. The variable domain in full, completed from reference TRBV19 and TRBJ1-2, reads DGGITQSPKYLFRKEGQNVTLSCEQNLNHDAMYWYRQDPGQGLRLIYYSQIVNDFQKGDIAEGYSVSREKKESFPLTVTSAQKNPTAFYLCASILGQGKGYTFGSGTRLTVV.

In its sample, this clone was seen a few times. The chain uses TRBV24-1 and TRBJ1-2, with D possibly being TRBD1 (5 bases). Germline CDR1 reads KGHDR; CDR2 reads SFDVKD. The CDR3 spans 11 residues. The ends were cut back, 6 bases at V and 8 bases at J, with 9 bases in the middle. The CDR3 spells CATSWGEGYTF. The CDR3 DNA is TGTGCCACCAGTTGGGGGGAAGGCTACACCTTC.

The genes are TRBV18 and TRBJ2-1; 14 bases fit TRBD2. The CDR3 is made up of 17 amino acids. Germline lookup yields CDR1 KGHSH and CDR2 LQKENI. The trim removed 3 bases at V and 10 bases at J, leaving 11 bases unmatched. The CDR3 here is CASSPLEGTSGRGEQFF. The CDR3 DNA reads TGTGCCAGCTCACCCCTCGAGGGGACTAGCGGGAGAGGGGAGCAGTTCTTC.

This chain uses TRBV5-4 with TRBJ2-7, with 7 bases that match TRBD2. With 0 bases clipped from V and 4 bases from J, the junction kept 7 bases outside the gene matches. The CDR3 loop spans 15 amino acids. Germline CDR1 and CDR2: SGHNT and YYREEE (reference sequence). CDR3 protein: CASSLEGGSGYEQYF. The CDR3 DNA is TGTGCCAGCAGCTTGGAAGGCGGGAGTGGGTACGAGCAGTACTTC.

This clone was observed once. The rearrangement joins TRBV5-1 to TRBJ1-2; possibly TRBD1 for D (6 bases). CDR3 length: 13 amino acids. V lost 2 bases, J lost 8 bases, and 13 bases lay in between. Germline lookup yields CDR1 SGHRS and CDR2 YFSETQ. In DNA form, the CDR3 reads TGCGCCAGCAGCTTTGGAACAGGGCGAGGCTACACCTTC. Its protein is CASSFGTGRGYTF.

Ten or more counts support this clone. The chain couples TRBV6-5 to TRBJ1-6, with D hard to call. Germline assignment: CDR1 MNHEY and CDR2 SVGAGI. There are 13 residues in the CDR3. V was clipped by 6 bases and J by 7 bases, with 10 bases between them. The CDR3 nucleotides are TGTGCCAGCAGCTGGAGGGTGAATTCACCCCTCCACTTT. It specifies CASSWRVNSPLHF.

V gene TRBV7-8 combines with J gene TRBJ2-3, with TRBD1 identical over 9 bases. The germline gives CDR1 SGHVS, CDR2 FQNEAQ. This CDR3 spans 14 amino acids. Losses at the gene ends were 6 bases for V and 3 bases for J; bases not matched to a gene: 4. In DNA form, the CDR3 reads TGTGCCAGCAGTTCAGACAGGGGGACAGATACGCAGTATTTT. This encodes CASSSDRGTDTQYF. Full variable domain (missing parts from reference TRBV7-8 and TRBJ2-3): GAGVSQSPRYKVAKRGQDVALRCDPISGHVSLFWYQQALGQGPEFLTYFQNEAQLDKSGLPSDRFFAERPEGSVSTLKIQRTQQEDSAVYLCASSSDRGTDTQYFGPGTRLTVL.

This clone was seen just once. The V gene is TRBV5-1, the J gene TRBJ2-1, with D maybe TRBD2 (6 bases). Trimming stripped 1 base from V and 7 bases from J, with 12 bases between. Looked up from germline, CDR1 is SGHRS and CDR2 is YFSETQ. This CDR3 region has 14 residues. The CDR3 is CASSLKLAGNEQFF. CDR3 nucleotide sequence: TGCGCCAGCAGCTTGAAACTAGCAGGGAATGAGCAGTTCTTC.

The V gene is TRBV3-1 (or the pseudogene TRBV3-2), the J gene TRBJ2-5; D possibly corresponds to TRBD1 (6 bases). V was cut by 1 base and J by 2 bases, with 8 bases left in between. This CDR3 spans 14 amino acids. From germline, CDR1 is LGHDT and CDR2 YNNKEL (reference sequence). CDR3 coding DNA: TGTGCCAGCAGCCAAGGAGGGGGTCAAGAGACCCAGTACTTC. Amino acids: CASSQGGGQETQYF.

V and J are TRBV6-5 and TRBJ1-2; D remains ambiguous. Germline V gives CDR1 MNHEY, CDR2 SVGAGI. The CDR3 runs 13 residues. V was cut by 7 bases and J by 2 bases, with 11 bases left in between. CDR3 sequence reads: CASTAPGNYGYTF. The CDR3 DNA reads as TGTGCCAGCACGGCGCCGGGGAACTATGGCTACACCTTC.

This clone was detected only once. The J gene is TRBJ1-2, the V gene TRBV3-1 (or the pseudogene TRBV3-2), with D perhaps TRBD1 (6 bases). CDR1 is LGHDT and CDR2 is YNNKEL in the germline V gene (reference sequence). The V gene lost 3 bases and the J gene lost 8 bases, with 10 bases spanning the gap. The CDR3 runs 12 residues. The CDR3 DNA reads TGTGCCAGCAGCCAGGGGGCCCGAGGCTACACCTTC. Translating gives CASSQGARGYTF.

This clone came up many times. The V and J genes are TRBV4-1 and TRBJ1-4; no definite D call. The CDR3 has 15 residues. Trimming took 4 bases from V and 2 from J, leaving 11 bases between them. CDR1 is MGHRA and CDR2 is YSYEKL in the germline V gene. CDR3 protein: CASSPGRGTNEKLFF. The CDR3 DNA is TGCGCCAGCAGCCCCGGTCGAGGCACTAATGAAAAACTGTTTTTT.

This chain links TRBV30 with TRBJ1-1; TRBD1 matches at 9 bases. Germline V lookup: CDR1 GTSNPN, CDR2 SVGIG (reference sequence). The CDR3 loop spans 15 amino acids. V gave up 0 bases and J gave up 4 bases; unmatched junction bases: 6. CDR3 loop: CAWSVSGQGRTEAFF. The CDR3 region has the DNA TGTGCCTGGAGTGTATCGGGACAGGGACGCACTGAAGCTTTCTTT.

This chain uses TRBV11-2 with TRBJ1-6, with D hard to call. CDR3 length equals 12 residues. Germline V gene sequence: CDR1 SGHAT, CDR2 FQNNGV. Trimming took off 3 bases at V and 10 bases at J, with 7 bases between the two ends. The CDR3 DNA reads TGTGCCAGCAGCTTCCGAGGATCACCCCTCCACTTT. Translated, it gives CASSFRGSPLHF.

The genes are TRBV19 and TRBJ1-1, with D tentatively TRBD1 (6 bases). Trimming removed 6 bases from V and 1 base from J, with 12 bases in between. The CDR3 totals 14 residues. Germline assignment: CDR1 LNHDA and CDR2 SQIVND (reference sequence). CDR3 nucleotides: TGTGCCAGTAGAGCCAGGGGAAGGAACACTGAAGCTTTCTTT. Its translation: CASRARGRNTEAFF.

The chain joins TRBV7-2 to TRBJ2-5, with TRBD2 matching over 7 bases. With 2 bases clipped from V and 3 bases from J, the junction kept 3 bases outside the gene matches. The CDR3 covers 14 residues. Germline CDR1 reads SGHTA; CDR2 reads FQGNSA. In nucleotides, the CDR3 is TGTGCCAGCAGCTTAAGTCTAGCGGAAGAGACCCAGTACTTC. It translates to CASSLSLAEETQYF.

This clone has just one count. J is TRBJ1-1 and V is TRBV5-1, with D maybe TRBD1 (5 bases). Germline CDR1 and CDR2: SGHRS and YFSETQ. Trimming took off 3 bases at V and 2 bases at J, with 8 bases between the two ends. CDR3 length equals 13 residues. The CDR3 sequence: CASSYQGNTEAFF. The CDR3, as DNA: TGCGCCAGCAGCTACCAGGGTAACACTGAAGCTTTCTTT. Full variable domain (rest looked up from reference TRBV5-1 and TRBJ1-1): KAGVTQTPRYLIKTRGQQVTLSCSPISGHRSVSWYQQTPGQGLQFLFEYFSETQRNKGNFPGRFSGRQFSNSRSEMNVSTLELGDSALYLCASSYQGNTEAFFGQGTRLTVV.

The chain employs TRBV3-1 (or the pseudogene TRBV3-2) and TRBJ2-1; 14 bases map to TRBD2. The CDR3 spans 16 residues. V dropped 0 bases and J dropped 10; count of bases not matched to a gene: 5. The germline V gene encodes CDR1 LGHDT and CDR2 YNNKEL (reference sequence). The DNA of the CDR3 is TGTGCCAGCAGCCAAGAAAGACTAGCGGGGGGGCAGGAGCAGTTCTTC. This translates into CASSQERLAGGQEQFF.

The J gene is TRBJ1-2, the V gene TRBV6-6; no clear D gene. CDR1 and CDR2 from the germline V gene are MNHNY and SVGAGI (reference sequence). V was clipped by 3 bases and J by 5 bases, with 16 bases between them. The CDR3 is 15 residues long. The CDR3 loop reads CASSYGWEEGYGYTF. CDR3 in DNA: TGTGCCAGCAGTTATGGCTGGGAGGAGGGTTATGGCTACACCTTC.

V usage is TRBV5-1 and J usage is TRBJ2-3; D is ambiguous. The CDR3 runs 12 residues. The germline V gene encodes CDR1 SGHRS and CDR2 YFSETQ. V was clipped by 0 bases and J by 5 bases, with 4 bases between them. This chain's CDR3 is CASSLARDTQYF. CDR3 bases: TGCGCCAGCAGCTTGGCCCGAGATACGCAGTATTTT.

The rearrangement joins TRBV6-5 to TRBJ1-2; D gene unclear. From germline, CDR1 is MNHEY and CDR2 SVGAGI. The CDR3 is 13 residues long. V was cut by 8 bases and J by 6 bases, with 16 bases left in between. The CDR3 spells CASQNSGDNGYTF. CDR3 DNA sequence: TGTGCCAGCCAGAATAGCGGAGATAATGGCTACACCTTC.